This T cell receptor beta chain was observed in a study of Ad26.COV2.S vaccination and SARS-CoV-2 variants. On the study more broadly: Once or twice, 56 days apart, Ad26.COV2.S was delivered intramuscularly.

Germline loops: CDR1 LGHNT, CDR2 FRNRAP. The V gene lost 0 bases and the J gene lost 8 bases, with 23 bases spanning the gap. The CDR3 is made up of 18 amino acids. General observations from the study: Vaccinated individuals (as opposed to placebo recipients) had higher spike-specific TCR breadth.

The treatment here: about 20 received Ad26.COV2.S at low or high dose, single or two shots; several received placebo; per-sample allocation not given. Each sample was drawn 63 days after the first injection (of vaccine or placebo). An adult of 18-55 years in Boston served as donor. In regard to this clone: The antigen is not known.

The data were produced by immunoSEQ multiplex PCR, yet TCRdb's version contains in-frame clones alone and is incomplete. This repertoire shows a few hundred thousand clones, 70% to 90% found once; its top ten account for 2.5% to 3.5%. The clonotype comes from a person between 18 and 65 years old who received the Ad26.COV2.S COVID-19 vaccine or a placebo. Source: peripheral blood, taken in a trial of Ad26.COV2.S vaccine versus placebo. The chain couples TRBV12-5 to TRBJ1-3; D is unresolved. The CDR3 loop reads CASGLVLGGPGIWYTIYF. Written as DNA, the CDR3 is TGTGCTAGTGGTTTGGTACTAGGCGGGCCGGGAATCTGGTACACCATATATTTT.